This T cell receptor (beta chain) comes out of a study of beta chain features in type 1 diabetes. Turning to the study itself: Cell yields, gender and age were comparable in patients and healthy donors. Study observations and caveats: Individuals with type 1 diabetes displayed fewer insertions and more deletions at VDJ junctions. Researchers report that Type 1 diabetes patients had moderately but significantly shorter TCRB CDR3s across all four CD4+ subsets. Across patients, naive, central memory and Treg TCRB repertoires exhibited apparently greater similarity than was observed across healthy donors.

A note on this clone: No antigen is known for it.

CDR1 and CDR2 from the germline V gene are MGHRA and YSYEKL. V was clipped by 5 bases and J by 8 bases, with 28 bases between them. This CDR3 spans 18 amino acids. Investigators reverse transcribed all isolated RNA, so they sequenced expressed TCRB transcripts. TCRdb keeps only in-frame clones here, not all; method: immunoSEQ multiplex PCR. The table includes about 110,000 clones, 40% detected once. Sequencing used stem cell memory CD4+ T cells from blood. This clonotype was obtained from a woman younger than 35 in good health. The gene calls are TRBV4-1 and TRBJ1-3; D is possibly TRBD1 (6 bases). CDR3 DNA sequence: TGCGCCAGCAGCTCGATCTTCAGGGTAGCTGAGGCAGGGGACACCATATATTTT. Translation gives CASSSIFRVAEAGDTIYF.